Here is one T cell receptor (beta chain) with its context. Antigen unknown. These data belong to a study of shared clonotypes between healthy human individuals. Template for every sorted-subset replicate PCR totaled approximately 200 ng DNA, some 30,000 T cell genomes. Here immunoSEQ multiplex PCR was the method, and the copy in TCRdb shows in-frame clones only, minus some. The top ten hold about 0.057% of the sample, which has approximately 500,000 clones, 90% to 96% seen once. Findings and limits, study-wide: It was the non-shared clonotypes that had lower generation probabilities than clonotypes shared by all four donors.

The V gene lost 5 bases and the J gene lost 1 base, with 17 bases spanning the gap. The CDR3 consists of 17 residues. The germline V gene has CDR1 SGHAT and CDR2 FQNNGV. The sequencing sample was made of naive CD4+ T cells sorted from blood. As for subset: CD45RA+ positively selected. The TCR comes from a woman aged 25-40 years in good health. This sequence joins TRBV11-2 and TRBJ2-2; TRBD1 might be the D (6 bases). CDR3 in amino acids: CASSLGGYRENTGELFF. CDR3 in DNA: TGTGCCAGCAGCCTAGGGGGATACAGGGAGAACACCGGGGAGCTGTTTTTT.